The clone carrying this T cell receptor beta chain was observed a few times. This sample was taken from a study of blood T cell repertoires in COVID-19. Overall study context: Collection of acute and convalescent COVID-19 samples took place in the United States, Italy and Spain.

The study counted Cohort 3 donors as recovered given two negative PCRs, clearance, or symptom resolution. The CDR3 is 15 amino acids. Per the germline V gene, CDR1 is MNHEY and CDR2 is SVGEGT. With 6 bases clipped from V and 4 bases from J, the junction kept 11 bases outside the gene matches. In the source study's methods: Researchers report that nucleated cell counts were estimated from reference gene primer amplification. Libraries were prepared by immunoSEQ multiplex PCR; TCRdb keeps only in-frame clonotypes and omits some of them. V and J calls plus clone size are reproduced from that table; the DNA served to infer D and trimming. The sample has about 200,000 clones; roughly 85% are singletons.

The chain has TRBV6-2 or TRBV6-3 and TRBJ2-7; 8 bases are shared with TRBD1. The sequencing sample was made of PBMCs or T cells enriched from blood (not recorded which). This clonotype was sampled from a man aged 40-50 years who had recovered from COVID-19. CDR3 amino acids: CASSDIQGARYEQYF. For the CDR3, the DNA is TGTGCCAGCAGCGACATTCAGGGGGCGCGTTACGAGCAGTACTTC.